The next 14 T cell receptor beta chains were all read from a single sample in a study of T-cell memory formation after mild COVID-19. Via MiXCR, TCRdb re-called the 5' RACE reads, giving one row per CDR3 protein. The profile shows 540,000 or so distinct CDR3 sequences, about a fifth of them singletons. The specimen sequenced was PBMCs or a T cell subset sorted from them (not recorded which). The source is an adult woman who had mild COVID-19 (a few samples of this study predate the infection). Cell type and time point are not known.

This clonotype was seen repeatedly, ten times or more. The V and J genes are TRBV12-3 or TRBV12-4 and TRBJ2-5; D might be TRBD2 (5 bases). CDR3 length: 13 residues. Trimming stripped 6 bases from V and 5 bases from J, with 13 bases between. CDR3 DNA: TGTGCCAGCAGCCTAGGACCGGGGGAGACCCAGTACTTC. Protein: CASSLGPGETQYF.

CDR3 residues: CASSEAHGGSSGNTIYF. The DNA of the CDR3 is TGTGCCAGCAGTGAAGCGCATGGGGGGAGCTCTGGAAACACCATATATTTT. This chain connects TRBV6-1 to TRBJ1-3; possible D gene TRBD1, 5 bases. Trimming shortened V by 0 bases and J by 0 bases, and 12 bases separated the two germline ends. Per germline, CDR1 MNHNS and CDR2 SASEGT. The CDR3 is 17 residues long.

This clonotype was detected only a few times. The chain couples TRBV7-2 to TRBJ2-1; 7 bases agree with TRBD2. The trim removed 1 base at V and 3 bases at J, leaving 3 bases unmatched. Germline assignment: CDR1 SGHTA and CDR2 FQGNSA. The CDR3 totals 15 residues. CDR3 DNA sequence: TGTGCCAGCAGCTTAGTCGGGGGGAACTACAATGAGCAGTTCTTC. Its protein is CASSLVGGNYNEQFF.

The rearrangement joins TRBV7-6 to TRBJ1-5, with D uncertain. The CDR3 runs 13 residues. Germline CDR1 and CDR2: SGHVS and FNYEAQ. Deletions cut 1 base from V and 6 bases from J, with 7 bases between. The CDR3 loop is CASSLGHGQPQHF. CDR3 nucleotide sequence: TGTGCCAGCAGCTTAGGACACGGTCAGCCCCAGCATTTT.

The J gene is TRBJ2-7, the V gene TRBV7-9; TRBD1 is a possible D gene (6 bases). Trimming removed 1 base from V and 0 bases from J, with 13 bases in between. This CDR3 has 16 amino acids. Germline CDR1 is SEHNR and CDR2 is FQNEAQ (reference sequence). CDR3 coding DNA: TGTGCCAGCAGCTTAGGGTCTCAGGGGCCCTCCTACGAGCAGTACTTC. It yields the protein CASSLGSQGPSYEQYF.

The chain combines TRBV21-1 with TRBJ2-3; TRBD2 reflects the table's D call only, with no check against the DNA. TRBV21-1 is a recognized pseudogene. CDR3 length: 17 amino acids. The CDR3, as DNA: TGTGCCAGCAGCAATGGGAGACTAGCGGGAGTGAGCGATACGCAGTATTTT. Residues: CASSNGRLAGVSDTQYF.

This clonotype was counted between two and nine times. CDR3 in amino acids: CAAGGLRPQHF. CDR3 sequence (DNA): TGTGCCGCAGGTGGGTTAAGACCCCAGCATTTT. The rearrangement uses TRBV6-2 or TRBV6-3 and TRBJ1-5; the D is unclear. Trimming took 11 bases from V and 10 from J, leaving 15 bases between them. Looked up from germline, CDR1 is MNHEY and CDR2 is SVGEGT. The CDR3 extends over 11 amino acids.

This clonotype showed up just a few times. The chain links TRBV9 to TRBJ2-1, with 13 nucleotides matching TRBD2. CDR1 is SGDLS, CDR2 YYNGEE, per germline. This CDR3 is 16 amino acids long. After removal of 3 bases from V and 4 bases from J, the junction contained 4 bases not matched to a gene. This CDR3 reads CASSGAGLAGYNEQFF. The CDR3 DNA reads TGTGCCAGCAGCGGGGCGGGACTAGCGGGATACAATGAGCAGTTCTTC. Drawing the rest from reference TRBV9 and TRBJ2-1, the complete variable domain is DSGVTQTPKHLITATGQRVTLRCSPRSGDLSVYWYQQSLDQGLQFLIQYYNGEERAKGNILERFSAQQFPDLHSELNLSSLELGDSALYFCASSGAGLAGYNEQFFGPGTRLTVL.

The V gene is TRBV7-8, the J gene TRBJ2-1; 9 bases are a match to TRBD2. CDR3 length: 18 residues. The V gene end was trimmed by 1 base and the J gene end by 4 bases; junction bases not matched to a gene: 11. Germline loops: CDR1 SGHVS, CDR2 FQNEAQ. The CDR3: CASSLGSGSKLVYNEQFF. DNA for the CDR3: TGTGCCAGCAGCTTAGGTAGCGGGAGCAAACTTGTGTACAATGAGCAGTTCTTC.

This clonotype was recorded many times. The chain has TRBV4-1 and TRBJ2-3; 7 bases line up with TRBD2. CDR1 and CDR2 from the germline V gene are MGHRA and YSYEKL. The CDR3 is made up of 16 amino acids. V lost 0 bases to trimming and J lost 7 bases; unmatched junction nucleotides: 10. The CDR3 is CASSQEVRGVLNTQYF. The CDR3 bases are TGCGCCAGCAGCCAAGAGGTCCGGGGGGTATTAAATACGCAGTATTTT.

Written as DNA, the CDR3 is TGTGCCAGCAACCGAAGGGGCCCACACCCCTCCGAGCAGTACTTC. It yields the protein CASNRRGPHPSEQYF. The chain is built from TRBV12-3 or TRBV12-4 and TRBJ2-7; tentatively, D is TRBD1 (5 bases). The ends were cut back, 7 bases at V and 6 bases at J, with 22 bases in the middle. The CDR3 has 15 amino acids.

The chain links TRBV7-9 to TRBJ2-7, with 9 bases identical to TRBD2. CDR1 and CDR2 from the germline V gene are SEHNR and FQNEAQ (reference sequence). This CDR3 contains 16 residues. Trimming cost V 4 bases and J 3 bases; bases outside gene matches: 10. The CDR3 nucleotides read TGTGCCAGCAGCTCCCACCGGCGGGAGGGCGGCTACGAGCAGTACTTC. It is translated as CASSSHRREGGYEQYF.

The chain uses TRBV4-1 and TRBJ2-5, with D tentatively TRBD2 (5 bases). From germline, CDR1 is MGHRA and CDR2 YSYEKL. Trimming shortened V by 3 bases and J by 2 bases, and 10 bases separated the two germline ends. The CDR3 runs to 14 residues. CDR3 loop: CASSQDWLQETQYF. Here the CDR3 DNA reads TGCGCCAGCAGCCAGGACTGGCTTCAAGAGACCCAGTACTTC.

This clonotype was found a few times. The CDR3: CASRITGIANIQYF. In DNA form, the CDR3 reads TGTGCCAGCAGAATTACAGGGATTGCTAACATTCAGTACTTC. The chain employs TRBV6-5 and TRBJ2-4; possible D gene TRBD1, 6 bases. Germline assignment: CDR1 MNHEY and CDR2 SVGAGI. V was cut by 6 bases and J by 7 bases, with 16 bases left in between. This CDR3 region has 14 residues.